The next 30 T cell receptor beta chains were all read from a single sample in a study of blood T cell repertoires in COVID-19. Method: immunoSEQ multiplex PCR; TCRdb's copy keeps in-frame clones and lacks some. There are about 61,000 clones in the sample; more than 70% occur only once, and roughly a fifth lies in the top ten. Sequenced: peripheral blood. The origin of the receptors is a woman between 45 and 65 years old with active or convalescent COVID-19.

The V and J genes are TRBV10-1 and TRBJ1-1; 9 bases align to TRBD1. Germline V CDR1 and CDR2: WNHNN, SYGVQD (reference sequence). There are 15 residues in the CDR3. V shed 9 bases and J 1 base; nucleotides not matched to a gene: 9. The CDR3 here is CASSTGGEGNTEAFF. DNA for the CDR3: TGCGCCAGTTCCACAGGGGGCGAGGGGAACACTGAAGCTTTCTTT.

J is TRBJ1-3 and V is TRBV15; tentative D call: TRBD1 (6 bases). CDR1 and CDR2 (germline): LNHNV, YYDKDF (reference sequence). The CDR3 is 16 residues long. The V and J ends lost 0 bases and 4 bases respectively, with 13 bases between them. This chain's CDR3 is CATSRDSGTRGNTIYF. CDR3 coding DNA: TGTGCCACCAGCAGAGACAGTGGGACACGGGGAAACACCATATATTTT.

The gene calls are TRBV6-1 and TRBJ1-2; tentative D call: TRBD1 (5 bases). The CDR3 covers 17 residues. The germline V gene encodes CDR1 MNHNS and CDR2 SASEGT. The V and J ends lost 1 base and 4 bases respectively, with 19 bases between them. Here the CDR3 reads CASSEGEPAGGSYGYTF. The CDR3 nucleotides read TGTGCCAGCAGTGAAGGAGAGCCCGCGGGGGGATCCTATGGCTACACCTTC.

J is TRBJ2-7 and V is TRBV4-1, with TRBD2 matching over 10 bases. Germline V CDR1 and CDR2: MGHRA, YSYEKL. The J segment lost 6 bases and the V segment lost 0 bases, leaving 11 bases of the junction unmatched. This CDR3 region has 17 residues. Here the CDR3 reads CASSQDWASGRVGEQYF. CDR3 nucleotide sequence: TGCGCCAGCAGCCAAGATTGGGCCAGCGGGAGGGTGGGCGAGCAGTACTTC.

The chain has TRBV10-3 and TRBJ2-7; a weak D match, TRBD1 (6 bases). V lost 5 bases, J lost 3 bases, and 17 bases lay in between. The CDR3 extends over 15 amino acids. CDR1 is ENHRY and CDR2 is SYGVKD in the germline V gene. This CDR3 is CAISPLGTTSYEQYF. In DNA form, the CDR3 reads TGTGCCATCAGTCCCCTAGGGACAACGAGCTACGAGCAGTACTTC.

The chain uses TRBV12-3 or TRBV12-4 and TRBJ2-7; maybe TRBD1 (6 bases). The CDR3 sequence is 13 residues long. The V end lost 6 bases, the J end lost 2 bases, and 11 bases lay between the germline ends. CDR3 in amino acids: CASSSGQPYEQYF. CDR3 DNA: TGTGCCAGCAGCTCAGGACAGCCCTACGAGCAGTACTTC.

This chain uses TRBV27 with TRBJ2-7, with 12 nucleotides matching TRBD2. CDR3 size: 15 residues. Trimming took 4 bases from V and 3 from J; bases not matched to a gene: 4. Germline CDR1 and CDR2: MNHEY and SMNVEV (reference sequence). In DNA, the CDR3 is TGTGCCAGCAGTTCTCGACTAGCGGGAGTCTACGAGCAGTACTTC. Protein: CASSSRLAGVYEQYF.

This clone was counted a single time. The V and J genes are TRBV5-5 and TRBJ1-5; the match to TRBD1 covers 7 bases. J lost 4 bases, V lost 4 bases, and 8 bases had no gene match. This CDR3 spans 15 amino acids. The germline V gene has CDR1 SGHKS and CDR2 YYEKEE (reference sequence). This chain's CDR3 is CASSPVGTANQPQHF. Here the CDR3 DNA reads TGTGCCAGCAGCCCTGTGGGGACAGCTAATCAGCCCCAGCATTTT.

CDR3 nucleotide sequence: TGTGCCAGCAGTGAAGGGACTAGCGGGCGGTCCTACAATGAGCAGTTCTTC. It translates to CASSEGTSGRSYNEQFF. The chain links TRBV2 to TRBJ2-1, with 11 bases fitting TRBD2. Per germline, CDR1 SNHLY and CDR2 FYNNEI. The V and J ends lost 1 base and 1 base, in that order; junction bases with no gene match: 3. This CDR3 spans 17 amino acids.

V usage is TRBV14 and J usage is TRBJ2-5, with D perhaps matching TRBD1 (6 bases). Deletions cut 0 bases from V and 9 bases from J, with 11 bases between. Germline V CDR1 and CDR2: SGHDN, FVKESK. The CDR3 extends over 13 amino acids. In nucleotides, the CDR3 is TGTGCCAGCAGCCAAGATTGGGGGCGCGCCCAGTACTTC. Translating gives CASSQDWGRAQYF.

The chain carries TRBV5-1 and TRBJ2-5; 8 bases are shared with TRBD2. Germline V lookup: CDR1 SGHRS, CDR2 YFSETQ. With 1 base clipped from V and 7 bases from J, the junction kept 6 bases outside the gene matches. This CDR3 is 14 amino acids long. The CDR3 coding sequence is TGCGCCAGCAGCTTGTCTAGCGGGCCAGGGACCCAGTACTTC. The encoded protein is CASSLSSGPGTQYF.

The chain combines TRBV10-3 with TRBJ2-2; 10 positions agree with TRBD1. CDR1 is ENHRY, CDR2 SYGVKD, per germline. With V trimmed by 0 bases and J by 4 bases, 5 bases remained unmatched. This CDR3 is built from 17 residues. As DNA, the CDR3 is TGTGCCATCAGTGAGTCGACGGGACAGGGGAGCACCGGGGAGCTGTTTTTT. Translation gives CAISESTGQGSTGELFF.

CDR3 amino acids: CASSFGVSYEQYF. The CDR3 bases are TGTGCCAGCAGCTTCGGGGTCTCCTACGAGCAGTACTTC. V gene TRBV5-6 combines with J gene TRBJ2-7; a possible D gene is TRBD2 (5 bases). The CDR3 totals 13 residues. The V end was cut by 2 bases, the J end by 0 bases, with 6 bases between. Looked up from germline, CDR1 is SGHDT and CDR2 is YYEEEE.

The chain combines TRBV19 with TRBJ1-5, with 7 bases lining up with TRBD1. The V gene's germline CDR1 is LNHDA and CDR2 SQIVND (reference sequence). The ends lost 7 bases at V and 6 bases at J; junction bases unmatched: 12. The CDR3 length is 15 residues. CDR3 protein: CASTTNRGGGQPQHF. In DNA form, the CDR3 reads TGTGCCAGTACCACTAACAGGGGAGGAGGTCAGCCCCAGCATTTT.

This clone was seen just once. This chain connects TRBV19 to TRBJ1-3; unclear D gene. The CDR3 totals 16 residues. CDR1 is LNHDA and CDR2 is SQIVND in the germline V gene (reference sequence). Trimming cost V 2 bases and J 0 bases, with 11 bases left between them. CDR3 sequence (DNA): TGTGCCAGTAGTATATGGAGCAGCAGCTCTGGAAACACCATATATTTT. Protein sequence: CASSIWSSSSGNTIYF.

This clone was seen just once. The chain uses TRBV5-1 and TRBJ1-1; 9 bases match TRBD1. The CDR3 consists of 16 residues. CDR1 and CDR2 (germline): SGHRS, YFSETQ. The ends lost 3 bases at V and 2 bases at J; junction bases unmatched: 8. The CDR3 sequence is CASSSDRDRENTEAFF. The CDR3 DNA is TGCGCCAGCAGCTCCGACCGGGACAGGGAAAACACTGAAGCTTTCTTT.

The chain couples TRBV3-1 (or the pseudogene TRBV3-2) to TRBJ2-7; 10 bases map to TRBD2. With V trimmed by 5 bases and J by 5 bases, 9 bases remained unmatched. Germline lookup yields CDR1 LGHDT and CDR2 YNNKEL (reference sequence). This CDR3 region has 15 residues. The CDR3 protein is CASSRAGGLVHEQYF. As DNA, the CDR3 is TGTGCCAGCAGCAGAGCGGGAGGGTTGGTCCACGAGCAGTACTTC.

This clone ranks as medium-sized. The gene calls are TRBV2 and TRBJ1-2; tentative D call: TRBD1 (6 bases). The germline V gene has CDR1 SNHLY and CDR2 FYNNEI. The CDR3 runs 15 residues. V was clipped by 6 bases and J by 4 bases, with 18 bases between them. The CDR3 DNA reads TGTGCCAGCAGGCAAAAAGCCGACAGGCCCTATGGCTACACCTTC. Its translation is CASRQKADRPYGYTF.

The DNA for the CDR3 is TGTGCCAGCTCACCACCATCGGGACTAGCGGGCGCTAGCTCCTACAATGAGCAGTTCTTC. Encoded protein: CASSPPSGLAGASSYNEQFF. The chain employs TRBV18 and TRBJ2-1, with 12 bases identical to TRBD2. The CDR3 contains 20 residues. CDR1 KGHSH and CDR2 LQKENI come from the germline V gene. V was clipped by 0 bases and J by 0 bases; unmatched bases: 9.

This chain joins TRBV5-1 and TRBJ1-2; D perhaps matches TRBD1 (5 bases). Germline CDR1 and CDR2: SGHRS and YFSETQ. Trimming took 0 bases from V and 0 from J, leaving 18 bases between them. The CDR3 runs 18 residues. The CDR3 DNA reads TGCGCCAGCAGCTTGGCCTTTGACAGCCTTCAAGCTAACTATGGCTACACCTTC. Its translation: CASSLAFDSLQANYGYTF.

The genes are TRBV10-3 and TRBJ2-2; 11 bases agree with TRBD2. Trimming at V came to 3 bases and at J to 4 bases, leaving 22 bases not matched to a gene. Germline V CDR1 and CDR2: ENHRY, SYGVKD. The CDR3 is 22 amino acids. Here the CDR3 reads CAISDPRGTSGSRFSGTGELFF. The CDR3 DNA is TGTGCCATCAGTGATCCCCGGGGAACTAGCGGGAGCAGATTTTCTGGCACCGGGGAGCTGTTTTTT.

V gene TRBV2 combines with J gene TRBJ2-7; a weak D match, TRBD2 (6 bases). Germline V gene sequence: CDR1 SNHLY, CDR2 FYNNEI. Trimming removed 4 bases at V and 2 bases at J, with 21 bases between. The CDR3 is made up of 17 amino acids. The CDR3 DNA reads TGTGCCAGCAGTGGGCCCAGAAGAGGGGAGGTGGCCTACGAGCAGTACTTC. It codes for CASSGPRRGEVAYEQYF.

Only one count was recorded for this clone. Mismatch with germline at one junction end may stem from a read error. The gene calls are TRBV7-7 and TRBJ1-2; no clear D gene. The CDR3 has 15 residues. Germline V gene data show CDR1 as SSHAT and CDR2 as FNYEAQ (reference sequence). For the CDR3, the DNA is TGTGCTAGCAGCTTCCCGGTGGAGGCCAACTATGGCTACACCTTC. It encodes CASSFPVEANYGYTF.

The chain joins TRBV5-8 to TRBJ2-3, with 7 nucleotides matching TRBD2. The V and J ends lost 4 bases and 7 bases, in that order; junction bases with no gene match: 15. The germline V gene has CDR1 SGHTS and CDR2 YDEGEE. The CDR3 is 16 residues long. The CDR3 sequence is CASSAGPSGAAYTQYF. CDR3 nucleotides: TGTGCCAGCAGCGCAGGACCTAGCGGAGCAGCATATACGCAGTATTTT. Filled out from reference TRBV5-8 and TRBJ2-3, the complete variable domain reads EAGVTQSPTHLIKTRGQQATLRCSPISGHTSVYWYQQALGLGLQFLLWYDEGEERNRGNFPPRFSGRQFPNYSSELNVNALELEDSALYLCASSAGPSGAAYTQYFGPGTRLTVL.

V gene TRBV6-5 combines with J gene TRBJ1-1; D possibly corresponds to TRBD1 (6 bases). Trimming stripped 3 bases from V and 7 bases from J, with 15 bases between. The CDR3 has 14 amino acids. Germline V gene data show CDR1 as MNHEY and CDR2 as SVGAGI. The CDR3 DNA is TGTGCCAGCAGTTATTCGGCAGGGGAAAATGAAGCTTTCTTT. This translates into CASSYSAGENEAFF.

V and J are TRBV10-3 and TRBJ2-1; D is perhaps TRBD1 (6 bases). In germline, CDR1 is ENHRY, CDR2 SYGVKD. The V end lost 2 bases, the J end lost 1 base, and 9 bases lay between the germline ends. The length of the CDR3 is 15 residues. The CDR3, as DNA: TGTGCCATCAGTGAGAGGCAGGGGTCCTACAATGAGCAGTTCTTC. As protein: CAISERQGSYNEQFF.

Only a few counts were recorded for this clone. The CDR3 loop is CASNSWGLVNEKLFF. CDR3 sequence (DNA): TGTGCCAGTAACTCATGGGGGCTCGTTAATGAAAAACTGTTTTTT. The chain has TRBV2 and TRBJ1-4, with TRBD1 as a possible D gene (6 bases). V dropped 9 bases and J dropped 4 bases, with 18 bases sitting between them. CDR3 length: 15 residues. The V gene's germline CDR1 is SNHLY and CDR2 FYNNEI.

This chain connects TRBV10-1 to TRBJ2-3; 11 nucleotides align to TRBD2. The germline V gene encodes CDR1 WNHNN and CDR2 SYGVQD (reference sequence). V dropped 8 bases and J dropped 4; count of bases not matched to a gene: 8. The CDR3 totals 15 residues. This CDR3 reads CASGPSGRMADTQYF. The CDR3 nucleotides are TGCGCCAGCGGACCTAGCGGGAGGATGGCAGATACGCAGTATTTT.

The V call is TRBV12-3 or TRBV12-4, the J call TRBJ2-1, with no clear D. The CDR3 contains 11 residues. V was shortened by 10 bases and J by 8 bases, with 12 bases between the two germline ends. CDR3 bases: TGTGCCATCCGAAGCAGCGATGAGCAGTTCTTC. This encodes CAIRSSDEQFF.

The chain uses TRBV3-1 (or the pseudogene TRBV3-2) and TRBJ1-2; 9 bases line up with TRBD1. V lost 4 bases, J lost 3 bases, and 3 bases stayed unmatched. CDR3 length: 14 amino acids. CDR1 is LGHDT, CDR2 YNNKEL, per germline (reference sequence). CDR3 DNA sequence: TGTGCCAGCAGCCGGACAGGGGTTCACTATGGCTACACCTTC. Translated: CASSRTGVHYGYTF.